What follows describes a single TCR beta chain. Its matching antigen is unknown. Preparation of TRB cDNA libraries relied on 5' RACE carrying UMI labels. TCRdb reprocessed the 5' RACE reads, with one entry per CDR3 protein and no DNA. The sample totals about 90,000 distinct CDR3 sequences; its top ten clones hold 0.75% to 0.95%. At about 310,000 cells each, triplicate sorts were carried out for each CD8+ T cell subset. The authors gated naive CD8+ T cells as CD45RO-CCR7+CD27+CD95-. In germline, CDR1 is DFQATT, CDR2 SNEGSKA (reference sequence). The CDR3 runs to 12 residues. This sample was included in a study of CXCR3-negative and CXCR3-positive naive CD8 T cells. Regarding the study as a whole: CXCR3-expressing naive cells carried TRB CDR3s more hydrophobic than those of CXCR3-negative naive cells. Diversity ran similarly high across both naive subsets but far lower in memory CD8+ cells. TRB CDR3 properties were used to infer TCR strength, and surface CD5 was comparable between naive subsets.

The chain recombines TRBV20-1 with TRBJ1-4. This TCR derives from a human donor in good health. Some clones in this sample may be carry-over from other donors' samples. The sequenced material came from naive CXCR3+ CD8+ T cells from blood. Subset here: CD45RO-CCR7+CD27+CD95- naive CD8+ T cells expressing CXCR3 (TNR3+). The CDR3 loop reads CSVLDVNEKLFF.